This is a list of T cell receptor beta chains from one sample in a study of shared T cell receptors in the human thymus. Using immunoSEQ multiplex PCR, the repertoire was profiled, and TCRdb retains in-frame clones only, with some absent. The table records over 60,000 clones, about 96% of them present only once. Specimen: thymocytes. Receptors originate from a human donor. The CDR3 runs from the conserved cysteine through the conserved F or W. D genes are given only for firm matches.

v_gene,d_gene,j_gene,CDR3nt,CDR3aa
TRBV7-9,NA,TRBJ1-5,TGTGCCAGCAGCTTAGCGGGCAACAATCAGCCCCAGCATTTT,CASSLAGNNQPQHF
TRBV29-1,NA,TRBJ2-7,TGCAGCGTGACCGCAACCCAATCCTACGAGCAGTACTTC,CSVTATQSYEQYF
TRBV28,TRBD1,TRBJ2-7,TGTGCCAGCAGCCCGGGACAGGGTGCCTACGAGCAGTACTTC,CASSPGQGAYEQYF
TRBV7-3,NA,TRBJ2-5,TGTGCCAGCAGCTTAACCCCCGGGGGGCCTCGGGAGACCCAGTACTTC,CASSLTPGGPRETQYF
TRBV14,NA,TRBJ1-4,TGTGCCAGCAGCCAAGGGAGGGGGAGAGAAAAACTGTTTTTT,CASSQGRGREKLFF
TRBV4-3,NA,TRBJ2-1,TGCGCCAGCAGCCAAGTCCCTAACAGGGTATTGTCGCGTGGGAAAATCAATGAGCAGTTCTTC,CASSQVPNRVLSRGKINEQFF
TRBV10-3,TRBD1,TRBJ1-6,TGTGCCATCAGTGAGCTGTGGCAGGGGGCAGATAATTCACCCCTCCACTTT,CAISELWQGADNSPLHF
TRBV5-4,NA,TRBJ2-7,TGTGCCAGCAGTCACTGGGGGGACACCGTTAACTACGAGCAGTACTTC,CASSHWGDTVNYEQYF
TRBV5-6,TRBD1,TRBJ1-2,TGTGCCAGCAGCTTTGCCTGGCCAGGGGGCGAATATGGCTACACCTTC,CASSFAWPGGEYGYTF
TRBV4-3,TRBD1,TRBJ1-4,TGCGCCAGCAGCCAAGAAGTCCCGGGACAGGGAGAGGAAAAACTGTTTTTT,CASSQEVPGQGEEKLFF